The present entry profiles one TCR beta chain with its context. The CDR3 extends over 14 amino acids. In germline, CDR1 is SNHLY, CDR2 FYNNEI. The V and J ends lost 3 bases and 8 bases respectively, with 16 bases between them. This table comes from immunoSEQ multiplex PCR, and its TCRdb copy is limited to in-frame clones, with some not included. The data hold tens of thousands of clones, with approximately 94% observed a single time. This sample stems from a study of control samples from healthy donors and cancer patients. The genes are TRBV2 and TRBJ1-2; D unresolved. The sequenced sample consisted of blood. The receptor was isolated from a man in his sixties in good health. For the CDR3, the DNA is TGTGCCAGCAGTGAGAGGAGGGAATCTAGCGGCTACACCTTC. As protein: CASSERRESSGYTF.